The 31 T cell receptor beta chains below come from one sample, sequenced in a study of cytomegalovirus exposure and HLA in healthy donors. Both 60 Vbeta primers and 13 Jbeta primers went into the PCR. TCRdb's table, derived via immunoSEQ multiplex PCR, lists solely in-frame clones and lacks some. The table shows 99,000 or so clones, with approximately 81% occurring only once. Sequences were obtained from PBMCs. Source of these receptors: a man in his thirties or forties in good health and CMV-seronegative.

The chain couples TRBV19 to TRBJ2-5; 10 nucleotides line up with TRBD1. The V segment lost 6 bases and the J segment 1 base; nucleotides outside the gene matches: 11. CDR3 size: 17 residues. The germline V gene encodes CDR1 LNHDA and CDR2 SQIVND (reference sequence). The DNA for the CDR3 is TGTGCCAGTAGCGCTACCCCCTGGGACAGGGGCCAAGAGACCCAGTACTTC. This codes for CASSATPWDRGQETQYF. Complete variable domain (other parts from reference TRBV19 and TRBJ2-5): DGGITQSPKYLFRKEGQNVTLSCEQNLNHDAMYWYRQDPGQGLRLIYYSQIVNDFQKGDIAEGYSVSREKKESFPLTVTSAQKNPTAFYLCASSATPWDRGQETQYFGPGTRLLVL.

The J gene is TRBJ2-1, the V gene TRBV13; 10 bases line up with TRBD2. V trimming: 0 bases; J trimming: 0 bases; junction bases outside the gene matches: 20. CDR3 length equals 23 residues. Per germline, CDR1 PRHDT and CDR2 FYEKMQ (reference sequence). This chain's CDR3 is CASSLGLSSGGNVIGSSYNEQFF. In DNA form, the CDR3 reads TGTGCCAGCAGCTTAGGCCTGAGTAGCGGGGGGAACGTTATCGGGAGCTCCTACAATGAGCAGTTCTTC. The full variable domain, completed using reference TRBV13 and TRBJ2-1, is AAGVIQSPRHLIKEKRETATLKCYPIPRHDTVYWYQQGPGQDPQFLISFYEKMQSDKGSIPDRFSAQQFSDYHSELNMSSLELGDSALYFCASSLGLSSGGNVIGSSYNEQFFGPGTRLTVL.

The sample holds a few counts of this clone. CDR3 sequence (DNA): TGTGCCAGCAGTTACAGGGGGCTTACCGGAAACACCATATATTTT. It specifies CASSYRGLTGNTIYF. The chain is built from TRBV28 and TRBJ1-3; 9 bases agree with TRBD1. The length of the CDR3 is 15 residues. The ends lost 4 bases at V and 4 bases at J; junction bases unmatched: 5. In germline, CDR1 is MDHEN, CDR2 SYDVKM.

CDR3 DNA sequence: TGTGCCAGCAGCTGGGACAGGGGGGAAGGCTACGAGCAGTACTTC. Its translation is CASSWDRGEGYEQYF. The chain recombines TRBV7-8 with TRBJ2-7; 11 positions match TRBD1. The V gene's germline CDR1 is SGHVS and CDR2 FQNEAQ. The ends lost 4 bases at V and 3 bases at J; junction bases unmatched: 5. This CDR3 is 15 amino acids long. The variable domain in full, completed from reference TRBV7-8 and TRBJ2-7, reads GAGVSQSPRYKVAKRGQDVALRCDPISGHVSLFWYQQALGQGPEFLTYFQNEAQLDKSGLPSDRFFAERPEGSVSTLKIQRTQQEDSAVYLCASSWDRGEGYEQYFGPGTRLTVT.

The chain couples TRBV7-2 to TRBJ2-7, with 9 bases fitting TRBD2. This CDR3 has 13 amino acids. Per germline, CDR1 SGHTA and CDR2 FQGNSA. V shed 5 bases, J shed 4 bases, and the junction held 3 bases outside the gene matches. This CDR3 is CASSPSGGYEQYF. DNA for the CDR3: TGTGCCAGCAGCCCCAGCGGGGGGTACGAGCAGTACTTC.

The CDR3 sequence is CASSSTGLNTGELFF. The CDR3 nucleotides read TGTGCCAGCAGCTCGACAGGGTTGAACACCGGGGAGCTGTTTTTT. The chain carries TRBV5-4 and TRBJ2-2, with 7 bases matching TRBD1. The CDR3 has 15 residues. V shed 3 bases and J 1 base; nucleotides not matched to a gene: 3. Germline CDR1 reads SGHNT; CDR2 reads YYREEE (reference sequence). Drawing the rest from reference TRBV5-4 and TRBJ2-2, the complete variable domain is ETGVTQSPTHLIKTRGQQVTLRCSSQSGHNTVSWYQQALGQGPQFIFQYYREEENGRGNFPPRFSGLQFPNYSSELNVNALELDDSALYLCASSSTGLNTGELFFGEGSRLTVL.

The rearrangement links TRBV7-2 to TRBJ1-4, with TRBD1 matching 7 bases. Looked up from germline, CDR1 is SGHTA and CDR2 is FQGNSA. The CDR3 is 15 residues long. V was pared by 5 bases and J by 3 bases, with 6 bases of the junction left unmatched. This chain's CDR3 is CASSPLTGSNEKLFF. The CDR3 region has the DNA TGTGCCAGCAGCCCCCTGACAGGGTCTAATGAAAAACTGTTTTTT.

This clone was found once. V and J are TRBV10-3 and TRBJ2-1; perhaps TRBD1 as D (5 bases). The CDR3 is 16 residues long. Germline-derived CDR1 and CDR2 are ENHRY and SYGVKD. The V end lost 2 bases, the J end lost 2 bases, and 13 bases lay between the germline ends. The CDR3 is CAISENGLGAYNEQFF. The CDR3 coding sequence is TGTGCCATCAGTGAGAACGGTTTAGGGGCCTACAATGAGCAGTTCTTC.

This clone was seen only a few times. CDR3 residues: CASSLQGQGYVYEQYF. CDR3 nucleotides: TGTGCCAGTAGTCTTCAAGGACAGGGGTATGTCTACGAGCAGTACTTC. The V gene is TRBV19, the J gene TRBJ2-7; 9 nucleotides agree with TRBD1. Germline CDR1 LNHDA, CDR2 SQIVND (reference sequence). The J segment lost 3 bases and the V segment lost 5 bases, leaving 11 bases of the junction unmatched. The CDR3 runs 16 residues.

This chain joins TRBV6-1 and TRBJ1-2; TRBD1 is a possible D gene (6 bases). Looked up from germline, CDR1 is MNHNS and CDR2 is SASEGT. The CDR3 totals 16 residues. Trimming took 2 bases from V and 0 from J, leaving 13 bases between them. CDR3: CASSEFSGATNYGYTF. CDR3 DNA sequence: TGTGCCAGCAGTGAATTTTCAGGGGCCACTAACTATGGCTACACCTTC.

This chain links TRBV5-1 with TRBJ1-1; TRBD1 matches at 7 bases. Germline V CDR1 and CDR2: SGHRS, YFSETQ. This CDR3 spans 15 amino acids. V shed 8 bases and J 0 bases; nucleotides not matched to a gene: 10. CDR3 nucleotide sequence: TGCGCCAGTGCTTGGGCGGACAGGATGAACACTGAAGCTTTCTTT. Encoded protein: CASAWADRMNTEAFF.

The rearrangement links TRBV27 to TRBJ2-2; TRBD1 agrees at 8 bases. Trimming took 5 bases from V and 5 from J; bases not matched to a gene: 4. The length of the CDR3 is 14 residues. CDR1 and CDR2 from the germline V gene are MNHEY and SMNVEV (reference sequence). The CDR3 coding sequence is TGTGCCAGCAGTGACAGGGGTTGGACCGGGGAGCTGTTTTTT. Encoded protein: CASSDRGWTGELFF.

The chain carries TRBV6-1 and TRBJ2-7; possibly TRBD1 for D (6 bases). Germline V gene sequence: CDR1 MNHNS, CDR2 SASEGT. Trimming shortened V by 4 bases and J by 9 bases, and 19 bases separated the two germline ends. The CDR3 sequence is 14 residues long. The CDR3 loop is CASSGWDKDGLQYF. As DNA, the CDR3 is TGTGCCAGCAGTGGATGGGACAAAGACGGTTTGCAGTACTTC.

This rearrangement joins TRBV4-1 to TRBJ2-3, with 9 bases identical to TRBD2. Germline CDR1 and CDR2: MGHRA and YSYEKL. The junction had 2 bases not matched to a gene; V was cut back by 0 bases and J by 1 base. The CDR3 has 16 residues. This CDR3 reads CASSQELAGGTDTQYF. The CDR3 DNA follows: TGCGCCAGCAGCCAAGAATTAGCGGGGGGCACAGATACGCAGTATTTT.

Concerning this clone: One end of the junction does not line up with germline, which may come from a read error. The chain uses TRBV7-6 and TRBJ2-1; weak D call: TRBD2 (5 bases). Looked up from germline, CDR1 is SGHVS and CDR2 is FNYEAQ. This CDR3 is built from 13 residues. DNA for the CDR3: TGTGCCAGCAGCTTAGTAGAGGGCACCGGTCCGATCTTC. Translation gives CASSLVEGTGPIF.

The chain employs TRBV27 and TRBJ2-1; 7 bases line up with TRBD2. The CDR3 has 12 amino acids. Germline values: CDR1 MNHEY, CDR2 SMNVEV (reference sequence). Trimming took 11 bases from V and 6 from J; bases not matched to a gene: 7. The DNA for the CDR3 is TGTGCCTCGCGGGAGTCTGGCAATGAGCAGTTCTTC. Amino acid sequence: CASRESGNEQFF.

CDR3 DNA sequence: TGTGCCAGCAGGTCCGACTCTCCCGGGGTATATGAGCAGTTCTTC. Translated: CASRSDSPGVYEQFF. The genes are TRBV6-5 and TRBJ2-1; tentatively, D is TRBD2 (5 bases). CDR1 MNHEY and CDR2 SVGAGI come from the germline V gene. V lost 6 bases, J lost 8 bases, and 20 bases lay in between. The CDR3 loop spans 15 amino acids.

This chain joins TRBV6-5 and TRBJ1-6; D possibly corresponds to TRBD1 (6 bases). The CDR3 consists of 12 residues. V was pared by 6 bases and J by 8 bases, with 8 bases between. Germline V CDR1 and CDR2: MNHEY, SVGAGI. The chain's CDR3 is CASRNRDSPLHF. For the CDR3, the DNA is TGTGCCAGCAGAAACAGGGATTCACCCCTCCACTTT.

This sequence joins TRBV4-3 and TRBJ2-7; the match to TRBD2 covers 9 bases. Germline loops: CDR1 LGHNA, CDR2 YSLEER. The CDR3 has 16 residues. V gave up 4 bases and J gave up 3 bases; unmatched junction bases: 10. CDR3 in amino acids: CASSLQWTSDFYEQYF. CDR3 nucleotides: TGCGCCAGCAGCCTGCAATGGACTAGCGATTTCTACGAGCAGTACTTC.

The chain carries TRBV4-1 and TRBJ2-7; 9 positions match TRBD1. In germline, CDR1 is MGHRA, CDR2 YSYEKL. CDR3 length: 19 amino acids. Trimming at V came to 5 bases and at J to 0 bases, leaving 17 bases not matched to a gene. CDR3 loop: CASSGRDRASLTYSYEQYF. The CDR3 nucleotides are TGCGCCAGCAGCGGACGGGACAGGGCGTCCCTCACTTACTCCTACGAGCAGTACTTC.

The sample holds a few counts of this clone. The chain carries TRBV5-1 and TRBJ2-3; 9 positions agree with TRBD2. V lost 2 bases to trimming and J lost 3 bases; unmatched junction nucleotides: 1. The CDR3 spans 14 residues. Germline lookup yields CDR1 SGHRS and CDR2 YFSETQ. The DNA of the CDR3 is TGCGCCAGCAGCTTCCTAGCGGGGACAGATACGCAGTATTTT. Translating it yields CASSFLAGTDTQYF.

This rearrangement joins TRBV5-5 to TRBJ2-5; D gene ambiguous. The length of the CDR3 is 12 residues. From germline, CDR1 is SGHKS and CDR2 YYEKEE (reference sequence). V gave up 0 bases and J gave up 5 bases, with 5 bases separating them. DNA of the CDR3: TGTGCCAGCAGCTTGGTTTCGGAGACCCAGTACTTC. This sequence encodes CASSLVSETQYF.

The chain couples TRBV28 to TRBJ2-1; 8 bases map to TRBD1. Per the germline V gene, CDR1 is MDHEN and CDR2 is SYDVKM. Losses at the gene ends were 7 bases for V and 3 bases for J; bases not matched to a gene: 8. CDR3 length: 15 residues. CDR3 in amino acids: CASKTGADYYNEQFF. The DNA of the CDR3 is TGTGCCAGCAAGACAGGGGCGGACTACTACAATGAGCAGTTCTTC.

V gene TRBV5-4 combines with J gene TRBJ2-7; 10 positions agree with TRBD2. The V segment lost 4 bases and the J segment 7 bases; nucleotides outside the gene matches: 8. This CDR3 has 14 amino acids. Germline V gene sequence: CDR1 SGHNT, CDR2 YYREEE (reference sequence). CDR3 bases: TGTGCCAGCAGCGGACTAGCGGAGGGGGGGGAGCAGTACTTC. Encoded protein: CASSGLAEGGEQYF.

This chain connects TRBV5-1 to TRBJ1-4, with D maybe TRBD1 (5 bases). V lost 5 bases and J lost 8, with 19 bases in between. CDR3 length equals 15 residues. Germline CDR1 and CDR2: SGHRS and YFSETQ. As DNA, the CDR3 is TGCGCCAGCAGTCCCTCCGGAAGGAGGGACGAAAAACTGTTTTTT. Encoded protein: CASSPSGRRDEKLFF.

The table lists this clone with a count of one. The chain combines TRBV7-2 with TRBJ1-6; D might be TRBD1 (6 bases). There are 14 residues in the CDR3. Germline V gene data show CDR1 as SGHTA and CDR2 as FQGNSA. V was pared by 6 bases and J by 9 bases, with 15 bases between. CDR3: CASRKDSTFSPLHF. As DNA, the CDR3 is TGTGCCAGCAGGAAGGACAGTACATTTTCACCCCTCCACTTT.

The DNA for the CDR3 is TGCGCCAGCAGCCCTTCGTCTGTGACTAGGGATTTTTACGAGCAGTACTTC. It translates to CASSPSSVTRDFYEQYF. The chain has TRBV4-1 and TRBJ2-7, with D possibly TRBD2 on 6 matching bases. CDR3 length: 17 residues. Germline values: CDR1 MGHRA, CDR2 YSYEKL. Trimming took 4 bases from V and 4 from J, leaving 23 bases between them.

The chain joins TRBV19 to TRBJ2-5; TRBD2 matches at 13 bases. Germline values: CDR1 LNHDA, CDR2 SQIVND (reference sequence). V lost 5 bases, J lost 5 bases, and 14 bases stayed unmatched. This CDR3 region has 18 residues. As DNA, the CDR3 is TGTGCCAGTAGTCCCCGGCAGATACTAGCGGGAGGGCCGGAGACCCAGTACTTC. Its protein product is CASSPRQILAGGPETQYF.

V gene TRBV15 combines with J gene TRBJ2-7; the D gene is possibly TRBD1 (6 bases). Germline V gene sequence: CDR1 LNHNV, CDR2 YYDKDF (reference sequence). With 3 bases removed from V and 1 base from J, the gap between germline ends came to 13 bases. This CDR3 is built from 15 residues. The CDR3 DNA follows: TGTGCCACCAGCAGGAACAGGGTTGTTTCCTACGAGCAGTACTTC. This codes for CATSRNRVVSYEQYF. Looking up the rest from reference TRBV15 and TRBJ2-7 gives the full variable domain: DAMVIQNPRYQVTQFGKPVTLSCSQTLNHNVMYWYQQKSSQAPKLLFHYYDKDFNNEADTPDNFQSRRPNTSFCFLDIRSPGLGDTAMYLCATSRNRVVSYEQYFGPGTRLTVT.

This clone was observed once. The chain has TRBV30 and TRBJ1-2; D is ambiguous. V was pared by 5 bases and J by 2 bases, with 9 bases between. Looked up from germline, CDR1 is GTSNPN and CDR2 is SVGIG (reference sequence). The CDR3 covers 12 residues. CDR3 region: CAWENLNYGYTF. The CDR3 bases are TGTGCCTGGGAGAACTTAAACTATGGCTACACCTTC.

This chain joins TRBV19 and TRBJ1-2, with D perhaps matching TRBD1 (6 bases). The CDR3 extends over 14 amino acids. Trimming stripped 2 bases from V and 4 bases from J, with 11 bases between. Germline V gives CDR1 LNHDA, CDR2 SQIVND (reference sequence). This CDR3 is CASSILGTPYGYTF. The DNA for the CDR3 is TGTGCCAGTAGTATATTGGGGACACCCTATGGCTACACCTTC.